What follows is one T cell receptor beta chain and its context. The sample originates from a study of T cell responses to AZD1222 COVID-19 vaccine. The CDR3 consists of 12 residues. In germline, CDR1 is PRHDT, CDR2 FYEKMQ (reference sequence). The ends were cut back, 5 bases at V and 6 bases at J, with 11 bases in the middle. The method was immunoSEQ multiplex PCR; TCRdb's version includes in-frame clones alone and lacks a portion of them. The sample gives 150,000 to 200,000 clones, approximately 90% of which show up once; 3.6% is in the top ten. The rearrangement links TRBV13 to TRBJ2-7, with no clear D. The starting material was peripheral blood, obtained 28 days after the second dose of the MenACWY control vaccine. The source of this sequence is an adult who received the MenACWY meningococcal vaccine as a control. CDR3 DNA: TGTGCCAGCAGCCCCCCTTATGGCGAGCAGTACTTC. This translates into CASSPPYGEQYF. The full variable domain, with the rest looked up from reference TRBV13 and TRBJ2-7, is AAGVIQSPRHLIKEKRETATLKCYPIPRHDTVYWYQQGPGQDPQFLISFYEKMQSDKGSIPDRFSAQQFSDYHSELNMSSLELGDSALYFCASSPPYGEQYFGPGTRLTVT.